A selection of T cell receptor beta chains follows, all from one sample in a study of shared clonotypes between healthy human individuals. Generated by immunoSEQ multiplex PCR, the TCRdb table keeps only in-frame clones and is missing some. Among roughly 1,800,000 clones listed, about 95% were seen once. The specimen was naive CD8+ T cells sorted from blood. These receptors were taken from a man aged 18 to 29 in good health. Both conserved end residues are part of each CDR3. D genes are given only for firm matches. Only some rows state a clone size, as once, few, many or a class for expanded clones.

J gene | clone size | D gene | V gene | CDR3 protein | CDR3 DNA
TRBJ2-1 | . | TRBD2 | TRBV10-3 | CAISDVSGTDEQFF | TGTGCCATCAGTGATGTCAGCGGGACTGATGAGCAGTTCTTC
TRBJ1-2 | . | . | TRBV27 | CASSLSGDTFLYGYTF | TGTGCCAGCAGTTTATCCGGGGACACTTTCCTCTATGGCTACACCTTC
TRBJ2-7 | . | . | TRBV7-2 | CASSLTESYEQYF | TGTGCCAGCAGCTTAACTGAATCCTACGAGCAGTACTTC
TRBJ2-3 | once | . | TRBV30 | CAWSVGPDTQYF | TGTGCCTGGAGTGTCGGCCCCGATACGCAGTATTTT
TRBJ1-1 | . | . | TRBV29-1 | CSVEGNWAEAFF | TGCAGCGTTGAGGGAAACTGGGCGGAAGCTTTCTTT
TRBJ2-4 | once | TRBD1 | TRBV4-3 | CASSQDGTGAEDGNIQYF | TGCGCCAGCAGCCAAGACGGGACAGGGGCTGAGGACGGAAACATTCAGTACTTC
TRBJ2-1 | . | . | TRBV9 | CASSVTGPSNNEQFF | TGTGCCAGCAGCGTTACTGGACCTTCAAACAATGAGCAGTTCTTC
TRBJ2-7 | . | TRBD2 | TRBV6-5 | CASSYGAGGTYEQYF | TGTGCCAGCAGTTACGGAGCGGGAGGCACCTACGAGCAGTACTTC
TRBJ2-5 | . | . | TRBV10-2 | CAISTGHVQETQYF | TGCGCCATCTCGACAGGACACGTCCAAGAGACCCAGTACTTC
TRBJ1-2 | . | . | TRBV5-6 | CASSLEGRGNGYTF | TGTGCCAGCAGCTTGGAGGGGAGGGGTAACGGCTACACCTTC
TRBJ2-7 | . | . | TRBV6-1 | CASSELVVGKIYEQYF | TGTGCCAGCAGTGAATTAGTTGTCGGGAAGATCTACGAGCAGTACTTC
TRBJ1-1 | . | TRBD1 | TRBV7-9 | CASSTGQGGNTEAFF | TGTGCCAGCAGCACCGGACAGGGGGGAAACACTGAAGCTTTCTTT
TRBJ2-1 | once | . | TRBV5-1 | CASRPSSNEQFF | TGCGCCAGCAGGCCGTCCAGCAATGAGCAGTTCTTC
TRBJ2-3 | . | . | TRBV4-1 | CASSQDPRDTQYF | TGCGCCAGCAGCCAAGATCCGAGAGATACGCAGTATTTT
TRBJ2-7 | . | . | TRBV29-1 | CSVKAPEQYF | TGCAGCGTTAAGGCCCCCGAGCAGTACTTC
TRBJ2-1 | . | TRBD2 | TRBV27 | CASSGLAGADEQFF | TGTGCCAGCAGTGGACTAGCGGGAGCTGATGAGCAGTTCTTC
TRBJ2-5 | . | TRBD1 | TRBV7-9 | CASGPQGASMETQYF | TGTGCCAGCGGCCCTCAGGGGGCCTCTATGGAGACCCAGTACTTC
TRBJ1-5 | . | . | TRBV28 | CASSLGGEDQPQHF | TGTGCCAGCAGCCTAGGGGGAGAGGATCAGCCCCAGCATTTT
TRBJ2-7 | . | TRBD1 | TRBV27 | CASSPSTGGLTYEQYF | TGTGCCAGCAGTCCTTCGACAGGGGGCTTGACCTACGAGCAGTACTTC
TRBJ2-7 | . | . | TRBV7-6 | CASSLAGVWSYEQYF | TGTGCCAGCAGCTTGGCAGGGGTTTGGTCCTACGAGCAGTACTTC
TRBJ2-7 | . | TRBD1 | TRBV2 | CASSGTGEGDEQYF | TGTGCCAGCAGCGGAACAGGGGAAGGGGACGAGCAGTACTTC
TRBJ2-1 | . | . | TRBV10-1 | CASSDGSSYNEQFF | TGCGCCAGCAGTGACGGGAGCTCCTACAATGAGCAGTTCTTC
TRBJ2-7 | . | TRBD1 | TRBV7-2 | CASSLNIGQGISYEQYF | TGTGCCAGCAGCCTCAATATCGGACAGGGGATCTCCTACGAGCAGTACTTC
TRBJ2-5 | . | TRBD2 | TRBV7-9 | CASSLAVGGKETQYF | TGTGCCAGCAGCTTAGCGGTGGGAGGGAAAGAGACCCAGTACTTC
TRBJ2-1 | . | TRBD2 | TRBV7-8 | CASSLVLAGGASYNEQFF | TGTGCCAGCAGCTTAGTATTAGCGGGGGGCGCCTCCTACAATGAGCAGTTCTTC
TRBJ2-7 | . | . | TRBV9 | CASSDPTRPYEQYF | TGTGCCAGCAGCGACCCGACTAGACCCTACGAGCAGTACTTC
TRBJ2-1 | . | TRBD2 | TRBV2 | CASDLTSGDLGSYNEQFF | TGTGCCAGCGATCTGACTAGCGGGGATTTGGGCTCCTACAATGAGCAGTTCTTC
TRBJ2-7 | . | . | TRBV5-4 | CASSLRGGYEQYF | TGTGCCAGCAGCTTGAGGGGGGGATACGAGCAGTACTTC
TRBJ2-1 | . | TRBD2 | TRBV11-2 | CASSPTFDGGGRFF | TGTGCCAGCAGCCCCACTTTTGACGGGGGGGGCCGGTTCTTC
TRBJ1-2 | . | TRBD1 | TRBV9 | CASSLTGQGSNYGYTF | TGTGCCAGCAGCCTAACGGGACAGGGCTCTAACTATGGCTACACCTTC
TRBJ2-7 | . | TRBD1 | TRBV4-1 | CASSHQGRGFEQYF | TGCGCCAGCAGCCACCAAGGCAGGGGGTTCGAGCAGTACTTC
TRBJ2-1 | . | . | TRBV10-3 | CAIRDWESSDYNEQFF | TGTGCCATCAGGGATTGGGAAAGCAGCGACTACAATGAGCAGTTCTTC
TRBJ2-5 | . | . | TRBV9 | CASSGTQETQYF | TGTGCCAGCAGCGGAACTCAAGAGACCCAGTACTTC
TRBJ1-2 | few | . | TRBV11-2 | CASSLGYGSGYTF | TGTGCCAGCAGCTTAGGTTACGGAAGTGGCTACACCTTC
TRBJ1-2 | . | . | TRBV27 | CASSLSPLNYGYTF | TGTGCCAGCAGTTTGTCCCCGCTCAACTATGGCTACACCTTC
TRBJ1-2 | . | TRBD1 | TRBV28 | CASRQQGGDYGYTF | TGTGCCAGCAGGCAACAGGGGGGGGACTATGGCTACACCTTC
TRBJ2-1 | . | TRBD2 | TRBV30 | CAWTSSGDEQFF | TGTGCCTGGACCTCTAGCGGGGATGAGCAGTTCTTC
TRBJ2-1 | . | TRBD2 | TRBV7-2 | CASSLAGGPLEQFF | TGTGCCAGCAGCTTAGCGGGAGGGCCGCTAGAGCAGTTCTTC
TRBJ2-7 | . | TRBD1 | TRBV4-1 | CASSQEGEGQGLDEQYF | TGCGCCAGCAGCCAAGAAGGGGAGGGACAGGGGCTGGACGAGCAGTACTTC
TRBJ2-5 | . | TRBD2 | TRBV7-3 | CASSSGGYQETQYF | TGTGCCAGCAGTAGCGGGGGCTACCAAGAGACCCAGTACTTC
TRBJ2-7 | once | . | TRBV28 | CASTPGGGTLYEQYF | TGTGCCAGCACCCCCGGCGGAGGGACCTTATACGAGCAGTACTTC
TRBJ2-5 | . | . | TRBV28 | CASSLGQGFTQYF | TGTGCCAGCAGTTTAGGGCAGGGATTCACCCAGTACTTC
TRBJ2-1 | . | . | TRBV5-1 | CASSLAYGYNEQFF | TGCGCCAGCAGCTTGGCCTATGGGTACAATGAGCAGTTCTTC
TRBJ2-7 | . | . | TRBV27 | CASSYRVYYEQYF | TGTGCCAGCAGTTACAGGGTATACTACGAGCAGTACTTC
TRBJ2-1 | . | TRBD2 | TRBV7-9 | CASSLGLAGAPHPLNEQFF | TGTGCCAGCAGCTTGGGGCTAGCGGGAGCCCCACACCCCCTGAATGAGCAGTTCTTC
TRBJ2-7 | . | . | TRBV2 | CASSTGQLYEQYF | TGTGCCAGCAGTACTGGACAACTCTACGAGCAGTACTTC
TRBJ2-7 | . | . | TRBV6-5 | CASSYGGPLYEQYF | TGTGCCAGCAGTTATGGGGGACCCCTCTATGAGCAGTACTTC
TRBJ1-5 | . | TRBD1 | TRBV4-3 | CASSPIQGADQPQHF | TGCGCCAGCAGCCCTATACAGGGGGCTGATCAGCCCCAGCATTTT